Listed below are T cell receptor beta chains from one sample, sequenced in a study of CD8+CD57+ T cells in acquired aplastic anemia. TCRdb ran MiXCR on the reads and lists one entry per CDR3 protein. In the table there are roughly 180,000 distinct CDR3 sequences, over 60% of which are singletons. The sequenced sample consisted of sorted CD4+, CD8+, or CD8+CD57+ T cells (not recorded which) from PBMCs. Source of these receptors: a human donor with severe aplastic anemia or a healthy control (not recorded which). CDR3s include the opening cysteine and the closing phenylalanine or tryptophan.

j_call | v_call | cdr3_aa
TRBJ1-5 | TRBV29-1 | CSVGQGLNQPQHF
TRBJ2-1 | TRBV29-1 | CSVVWDHRDRGKVEQFF
TRBJ1-1 | TRBV12-3/TRBV12-4 | CASSLSSTGVTTEAFF
TRBJ1-1 | TRBV12-3/TRBV12-4 | CASTPTGTDRTEAFF
TRBJ2-7 | TRBV7-8 | CASSLGLVSDEQYF
TRBJ2-3 | TRBV7-3 | CASSLVAISTDTQYF
TRBJ1-6 | TRBV6-5 | CASRGTGSSYNSPLHF
TRBJ2-1 | TRBV11-2 | CASSNYYNEQFF
TRBJ2-3 | TRBV27 | CASWDRRSPDTQYF
TRBJ2-3 | TRBV27 | CASTAGDTQYF
TRBJ1-2 | TRBV24-1 | CATSDEVTGAGYTF
TRBJ2-2 | TRBV7-2 | CASRSGELFF
TRBJ1-6 | TRBV12-3/TRBV12-4 | CASSPDRFSYNSPLHF
TRBJ2-7 | TRBV10-3 | CAIWDSSSYEQYF
TRBJ2-1 | TRBV5-1 | CASSWGQGWNEQFF
TRBJ2-5 | TRBV6-1 | CASSFSNQETQYF
TRBJ1-2 | TRBV12-3/TRBV12-4 | CASSLDSFYGYTF
TRBJ2-2 | TRBV30 | CAWAVGVRTGELFF
TRBJ2-7 | TRBV20-1 | CSASGGAEGEQYF
TRBJ1-1 | TRBV9 | CASSVEGAGTTEAFF
TRBJ2-1 | TRBV19 | CASSIASGDYNEQFF
TRBJ2-6 | TRBV11-2 | CASSPTGTGFLSGANVLTF
TRBJ1-5 | TRBV19 | CASSIKGLGQPQHF
TRBJ1-6 | TRBV6-5 | CASSRQYSPLHF
TRBJ2-7 | TRBV29-1 | CSVGGSFYEQYF
TRBJ2-2 | TRBV20-1 | CSATGDSGDGELFF
TRBJ2-7 | TRBV7-8 | CATSPGREQYF